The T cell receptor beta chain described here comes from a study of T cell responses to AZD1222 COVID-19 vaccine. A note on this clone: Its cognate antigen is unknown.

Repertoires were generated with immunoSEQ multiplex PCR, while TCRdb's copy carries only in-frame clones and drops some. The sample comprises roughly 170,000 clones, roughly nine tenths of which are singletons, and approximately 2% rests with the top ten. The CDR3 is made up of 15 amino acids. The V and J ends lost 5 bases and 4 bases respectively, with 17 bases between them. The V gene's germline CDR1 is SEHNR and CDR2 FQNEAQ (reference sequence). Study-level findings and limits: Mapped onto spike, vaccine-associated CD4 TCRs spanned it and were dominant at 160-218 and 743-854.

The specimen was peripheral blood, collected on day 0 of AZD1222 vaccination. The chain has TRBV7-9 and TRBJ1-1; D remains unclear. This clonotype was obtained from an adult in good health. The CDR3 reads CASSGQKTAFTEAFF. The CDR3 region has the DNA TGTGCCAGCAGCGGTCAAAAGACGGCCTTCACTGAAGCTTTCTTT. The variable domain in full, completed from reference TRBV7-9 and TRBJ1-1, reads DTGVSQNPRHKITKRGQNVTFRCDPISEHNRLYWYRQTLGQGPEFLTYFQNEAQLEKSRLLSDRFSAERPKGSFSTLEIQRTEQGDSAMYLCASSGQKTAFTEAFFGQGTRLTVV.